These T cell receptor beta chains were read from a single sample in a study of blood T cell repertoires in COVID-19. Data came from immunoSEQ multiplex PCR; TCRdb stores just in-frame clones and leaves some out. This repertoire shows some 300,000 clones, 70% to 90% found once; its top ten account for 2% to 2.5%. What was sequenced was PBMCs or T cells enriched from blood (not recorded which). The receptors come from a woman aged 55-70 years in a cohort exposed to, infected with or recovered from COVID-19 (not recorded which). Each CDR3 is given with its conserved first and last residue. A D gene is named only where the DNA matches it firmly. Some rows have no size entry. The others give once, few or many, or a class for an expanded clone.

d_gene: -
abundance: -
v_gene: TRBV28
j_gene: TRBJ2-7
CDR3nt: TGTGCCAGCAGTTTTTCCCCCCTCTCCGGCGGGATTTTGGACGAGCAGTACTTC
CDR3aa: CASSFSPLSGGILDEQYF

d_gene: -
abundance: -
v_gene: TRBV5-4
j_gene: TRBJ2-1
CDR3nt: TGTGCCAGCAGCTCAACAGGATACGAGCAGTTCTTC
CDR3aa: CASSSTGYEQFF

d_gene: -
abundance: -
v_gene: TRBV24-1
j_gene: TRBJ1-6
CDR3nt: TGTGCCACCAGTGATAGACAGGATTCACCCCTCCACTTT
CDR3aa: CATSDRQDSPLHF

d_gene: TRBD2
abundance: -
v_gene: TRBV29-1
j_gene: TRBJ2-1
CDR3nt: TGCAGCGTTGTTAGCGGGATCTACAATGAGCAGTTCTTC
CDR3aa: CSVVSGIYNEQFF

d_gene: -
abundance: once
v_gene: TRBV3-1/TRBV3-2
j_gene: TRBJ2-7
CDR3nt: TGTGCCAGCAGCCTCATTAGCGGCGAGCAGTACTTC
CDR3aa: CASSLISGEQYF

d_gene: -
abundance: -
v_gene: TRBV30
j_gene: TRBJ1-5
CDR3nt: TGTGCCTGGACTAGACAGGAGAATCAGCCCCAGCATTTT
CDR3aa: CAWTRQENQPQHF

d_gene: -
abundance: -
v_gene: TRBV28
j_gene: TRBJ1-5
CDR3nt: TGTGCCAGCAGGCGTCGGCGGGATCAGCCCCAGCATTTT
CDR3aa: CASRRRRDQPQHF

d_gene: -
abundance: -
v_gene: TRBV7-3
j_gene: TRBJ2-1
CDR3nt: TGTGCCAGCAGCTTATCTAGCCCTAGCTCCTACAATGAGCAGTTCTTC
CDR3aa: CASSLSSPSSYNEQFF

d_gene: -
abundance: medium-sized
v_gene: TRBV29-1
j_gene: TRBJ2-7
CDR3nt: TGCAGCGTTGACGGTGAGTCCACCTACGAGCAGTACTTC
CDR3aa: CSVDGESTYEQYF

d_gene: -
abundance: few
v_gene: TRBV7-9
j_gene: TRBJ1-6
CDR3nt: TGTGCCAGCAGCTTCCTCTATAATTCACCCCTCCACTTT
CDR3aa: CASSFLYNSPLHF

d_gene: TRBD2
abundance: -
v_gene: TRBV9
j_gene: TRBJ2-1
CDR3nt: TGTGCCAGCAGCGTAGTAGCGGGAGGAAGGAATGAGCAGTTCTTC
CDR3aa: CASSVVAGGRNEQFF

d_gene: TRBD2
abundance: -
v_gene: TRBV4-2
j_gene: TRBJ2-1
CDR3nt: TGTGCCAGCAGCCAAGTCACTAGCGGGTACAATGAGCAGTTCTTC
CDR3aa: CASSQVTSGYNEQFF

d_gene: -
abundance: -
v_gene: TRBV5-4
j_gene: TRBJ2-2
CDR3nt: TGTGCCAGCAGCGCCGGGACACATAACACCGGGGAGCTGTTTTTT
CDR3aa: CASSAGTHNTGELFF

d_gene: TRBD1
abundance: -
v_gene: TRBV10-3
j_gene: TRBJ2-7
CDR3nt: TGTGCCATCAGTGACTATGGGACAGACAAGCAGTACTTC
CDR3aa: CAISDYGTDKQYF

d_gene: -
abundance: -
v_gene: TRBV6-5
j_gene: TRBJ1-1
CDR3nt: TGTGCCAGCAGTTACTCGAGGCAGGGTGACACTGAAGCTTTCTTT
CDR3aa: CASSYSRQGDTEAFF

d_gene: TRBD2
abundance: -
v_gene: TRBV7-3
j_gene: TRBJ2-1
CDR3nt: TGTGCCAGCAGCCAAAAAGGGCGTCGACTAGCGGGAGCTGGGGCTGAGCAGTTCTTC
CDR3aa: CASSQKGRRLAGAGAEQFF

d_gene: -
abundance: -
v_gene: TRBV20-1
j_gene: TRBJ1-2
CDR3nt: TGCAGTGCTAGTGCGGGGGGATATGGCTACACCTTC
CDR3aa: CSASAGGYGYTF

d_gene: -
abundance: -
v_gene: TRBV10-3
j_gene: TRBJ1-1
CDR3nt: TGTGCCATCAGTGAGTCCTGGTTGGAGGGGGGGGACACTGAAGCTTTCTTT
CDR3aa: CAISESWLEGGDTEAFF

d_gene: TRBD1
abundance: -
v_gene: TRBV6-1
j_gene: TRBJ2-7
CDR3nt: TGTGCCAGCAGTGACGGACAGGGGTATAGCGAGCAGTACTTC
CDR3aa: CASSDGQGYSEQYF

d_gene: -
abundance: -
v_gene: TRBV3-1/TRBV3-2
j_gene: TRBJ2-7
CDR3nt: TGTGCCAGCAGCCAAGTCCAGGGGGGCGAGCAGTACTTC
CDR3aa: CASSQVQGGEQYF

d_gene: TRBD1
abundance: -
v_gene: TRBV6-5
j_gene: TRBJ2-1
CDR3nt: TGTGCCAGCAGTTCCCGTGGGGACAGGGCGATCAATGAGCAGTTCTTC
CDR3aa: CASSSRGDRAINEQFF

d_gene: -
abundance: -
v_gene: TRBV7-6
j_gene: TRBJ1-1
CDR3nt: TGTGCCAGCAGCTCCACACCGAACACTGAAGCTTTCTTT
CDR3aa: CASSSTPNTEAFF

d_gene: TRBD1
abundance: -
v_gene: TRBV7-2
j_gene: TRBJ1-2
CDR3nt: TGTGCCAGCAGCTTACTAAGGACAGGGGGAGGCTATGGCTACACCTTC
CDR3aa: CASSLLRTGGGYGYTF

d_gene: TRBD2
abundance: -
v_gene: TRBV28
j_gene: TRBJ2-3
CDR3nt: TGTGCCAGCAGCCGACTAGCGGGAGGTAGGGCAGATACGCAGTATTTT
CDR3aa: CASSRLAGGRADTQYF

d_gene: TRBD1
abundance: -
v_gene: TRBV29-1
j_gene: TRBJ2-3
CDR3nt: TGCAGCGTTGATCTTGGGGACAGCTACACAGATACGCAGTATTTT
CDR3aa: CSVDLGDSYTDTQYF

d_gene: -
abundance: -
v_gene: TRBV7-9
j_gene: TRBJ1-2
CDR3nt: TGTGCCAGCAGCTTCTCAAGACTGGACTATGGCTACACCTTC
CDR3aa: CASSFSRLDYGYTF

d_gene: TRBD1
abundance: -
v_gene: TRBV5-8
j_gene: TRBJ2-2
CDR3nt: TGTGCCAGCAGCGACCGGGACAGAAACACCGGGGAGCTGTTTTTT
CDR3aa: CASSDRDRNTGELFF

d_gene: TRBD2
abundance: -
v_gene: TRBV11-2
j_gene: TRBJ2-1
CDR3nt: TGTGCCAGCAGCCGCGGGACTAGCGGGTACAATGAGCAGTTCTTC
CDR3aa: CASSRGTSGYNEQFF